These T cell receptor beta chains were read from a single sample in a study of blood T cell repertoires in COVID-19. The repertoire was sequenced with immunoSEQ multiplex PCR; TCRdb's copy has only in-frame clones and lacks some. Found here are around 300,000 clones, roughly 90% of them singletons; the top ten hold roughly 2.2%. The sequencing sample was made of peripheral blood. These receptors were collected from a man in his fifties or sixties with acute or convalescent COVID-19. The CDR3 runs from the conserved cysteine through the conserved F or W.

v_call: TRBV7-2; j_call: TRBJ1-4; cdr3_aa: CASSLAYRGEKLFF
v_call: TRBV3-1/TRBV3-2; j_call: TRBJ1-5; cdr3_aa: CASSQDSGGNQPQHF
v_call: TRBV5-1; j_call: TRBJ2-7; cdr3_aa: CASSLGQGNSEQYF
v_call: TRBV5-6; j_call: TRBJ2-7; cdr3_aa: CASRRAGVENEQYF
v_call: TRBV6-6; j_call: TRBJ1-5; cdr3_aa: CASSYSGDNLQPQHF
v_call: TRBV6-5; j_call: TRBJ1-4; cdr3_aa: CASSYRGGATNEKLFF
v_call: TRBV2; j_call: TRBJ2-7; cdr3_aa: CASRRGQGFSYEQYF
v_call: TRBV5-6; j_call: TRBJ2-7; cdr3_aa: CASRRVHEQYF
v_call: TRBV11-2; j_call: TRBJ1-6; cdr3_aa: CASSLGAGRSPLHF
v_call: TRBV5-1; j_call: TRBJ2-5; cdr3_aa: CASSSRPSTGGGETQYF